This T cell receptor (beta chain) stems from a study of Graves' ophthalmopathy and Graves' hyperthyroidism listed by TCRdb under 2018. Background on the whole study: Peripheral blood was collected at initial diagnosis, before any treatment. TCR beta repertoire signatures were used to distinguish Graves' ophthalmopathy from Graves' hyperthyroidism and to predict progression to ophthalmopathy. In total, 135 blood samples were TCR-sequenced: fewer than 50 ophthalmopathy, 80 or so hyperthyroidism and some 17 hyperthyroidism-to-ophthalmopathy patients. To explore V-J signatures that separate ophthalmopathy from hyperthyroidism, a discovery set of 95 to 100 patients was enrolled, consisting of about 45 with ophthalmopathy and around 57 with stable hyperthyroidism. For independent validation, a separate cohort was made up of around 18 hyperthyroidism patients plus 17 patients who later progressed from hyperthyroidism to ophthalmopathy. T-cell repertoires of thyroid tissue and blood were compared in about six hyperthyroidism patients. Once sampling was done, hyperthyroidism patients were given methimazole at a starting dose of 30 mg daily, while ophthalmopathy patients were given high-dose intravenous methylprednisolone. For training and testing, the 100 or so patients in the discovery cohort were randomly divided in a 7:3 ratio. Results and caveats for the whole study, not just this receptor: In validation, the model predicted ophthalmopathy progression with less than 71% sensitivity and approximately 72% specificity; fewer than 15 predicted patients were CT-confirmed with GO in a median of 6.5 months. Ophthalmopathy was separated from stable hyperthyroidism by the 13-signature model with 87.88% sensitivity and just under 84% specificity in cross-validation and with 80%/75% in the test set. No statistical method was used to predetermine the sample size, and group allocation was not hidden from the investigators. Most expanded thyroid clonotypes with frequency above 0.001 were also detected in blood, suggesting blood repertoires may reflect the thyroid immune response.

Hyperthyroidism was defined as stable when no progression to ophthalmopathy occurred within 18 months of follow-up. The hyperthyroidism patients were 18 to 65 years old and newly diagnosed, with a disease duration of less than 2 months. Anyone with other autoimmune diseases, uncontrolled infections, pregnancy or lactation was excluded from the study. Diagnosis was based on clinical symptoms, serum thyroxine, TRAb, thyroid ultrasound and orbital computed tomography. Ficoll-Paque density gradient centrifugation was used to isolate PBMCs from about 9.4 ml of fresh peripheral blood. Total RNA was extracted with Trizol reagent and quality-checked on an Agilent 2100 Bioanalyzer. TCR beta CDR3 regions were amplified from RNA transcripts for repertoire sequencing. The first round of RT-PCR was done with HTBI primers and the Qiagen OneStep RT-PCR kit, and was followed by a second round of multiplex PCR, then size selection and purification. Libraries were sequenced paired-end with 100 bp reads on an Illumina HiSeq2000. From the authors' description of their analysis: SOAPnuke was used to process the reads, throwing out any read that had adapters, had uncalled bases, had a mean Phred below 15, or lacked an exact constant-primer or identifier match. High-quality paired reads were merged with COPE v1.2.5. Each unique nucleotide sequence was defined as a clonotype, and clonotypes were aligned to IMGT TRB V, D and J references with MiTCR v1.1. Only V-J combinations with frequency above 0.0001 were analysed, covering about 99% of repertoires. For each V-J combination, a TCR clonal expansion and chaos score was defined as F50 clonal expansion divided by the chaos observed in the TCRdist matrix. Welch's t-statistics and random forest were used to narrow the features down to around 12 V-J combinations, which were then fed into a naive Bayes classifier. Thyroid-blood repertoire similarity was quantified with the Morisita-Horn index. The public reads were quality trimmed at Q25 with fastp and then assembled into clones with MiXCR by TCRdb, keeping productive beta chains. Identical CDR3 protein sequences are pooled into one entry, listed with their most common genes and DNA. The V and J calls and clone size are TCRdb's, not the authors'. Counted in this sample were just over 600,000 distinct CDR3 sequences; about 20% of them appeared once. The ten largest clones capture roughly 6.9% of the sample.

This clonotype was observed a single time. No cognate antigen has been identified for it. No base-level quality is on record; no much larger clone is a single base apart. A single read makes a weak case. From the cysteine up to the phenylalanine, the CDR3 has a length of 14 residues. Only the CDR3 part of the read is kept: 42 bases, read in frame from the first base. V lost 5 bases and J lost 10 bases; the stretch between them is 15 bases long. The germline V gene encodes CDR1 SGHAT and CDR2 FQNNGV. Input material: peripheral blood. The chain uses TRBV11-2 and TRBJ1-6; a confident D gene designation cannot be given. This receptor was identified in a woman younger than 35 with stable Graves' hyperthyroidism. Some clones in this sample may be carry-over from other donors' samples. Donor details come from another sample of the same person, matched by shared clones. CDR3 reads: CASSMDSRASPLHF. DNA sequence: TGTGCCAGCAGCATGGACTCGCGGGCATCACCCCTCCACTTT.